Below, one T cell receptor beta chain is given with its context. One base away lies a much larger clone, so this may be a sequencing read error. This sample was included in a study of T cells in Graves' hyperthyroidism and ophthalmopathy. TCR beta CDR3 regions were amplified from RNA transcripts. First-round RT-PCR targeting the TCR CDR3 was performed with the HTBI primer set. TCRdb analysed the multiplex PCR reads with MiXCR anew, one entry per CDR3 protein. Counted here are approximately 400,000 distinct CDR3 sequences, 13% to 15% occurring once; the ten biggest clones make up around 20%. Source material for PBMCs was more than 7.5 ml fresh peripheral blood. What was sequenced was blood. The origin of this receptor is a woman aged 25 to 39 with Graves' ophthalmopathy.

CDR3 amino acids: CSATAGDIAGSQHF. In DNA form, the CDR3 reads TGCAGTGCTACGGCAGGCGACATAGCGGGGTCCCAGCATTTT. The rearrangement joins TRBV20-1 to TRBJ1-5; D is unresolved. The CDR3 contains 14 residues. Germline lookup yields CDR1 DFQATT and CDR2 SNEGSKA (reference sequence). Trimming removed 4 bases from V and 11 bases from J, with 21 bases in between.